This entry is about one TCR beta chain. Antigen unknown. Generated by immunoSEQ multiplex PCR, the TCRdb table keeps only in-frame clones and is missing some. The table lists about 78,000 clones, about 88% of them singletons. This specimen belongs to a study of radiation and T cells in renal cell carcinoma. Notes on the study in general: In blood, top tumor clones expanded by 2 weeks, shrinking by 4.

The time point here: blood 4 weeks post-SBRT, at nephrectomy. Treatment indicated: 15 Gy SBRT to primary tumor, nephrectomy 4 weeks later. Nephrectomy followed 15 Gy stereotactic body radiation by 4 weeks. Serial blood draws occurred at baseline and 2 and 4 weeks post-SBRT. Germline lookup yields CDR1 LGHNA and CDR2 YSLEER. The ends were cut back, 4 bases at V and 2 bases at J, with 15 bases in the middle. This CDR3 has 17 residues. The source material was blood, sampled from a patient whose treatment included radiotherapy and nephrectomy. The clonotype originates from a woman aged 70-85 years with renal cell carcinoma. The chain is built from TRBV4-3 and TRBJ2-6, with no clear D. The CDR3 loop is CASSREITGAGANVLTF. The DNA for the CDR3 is TGCGCCAGCAGCCGGGAAATAACGGGCGCTGGGGCCAACGTCCTGACTTTC.